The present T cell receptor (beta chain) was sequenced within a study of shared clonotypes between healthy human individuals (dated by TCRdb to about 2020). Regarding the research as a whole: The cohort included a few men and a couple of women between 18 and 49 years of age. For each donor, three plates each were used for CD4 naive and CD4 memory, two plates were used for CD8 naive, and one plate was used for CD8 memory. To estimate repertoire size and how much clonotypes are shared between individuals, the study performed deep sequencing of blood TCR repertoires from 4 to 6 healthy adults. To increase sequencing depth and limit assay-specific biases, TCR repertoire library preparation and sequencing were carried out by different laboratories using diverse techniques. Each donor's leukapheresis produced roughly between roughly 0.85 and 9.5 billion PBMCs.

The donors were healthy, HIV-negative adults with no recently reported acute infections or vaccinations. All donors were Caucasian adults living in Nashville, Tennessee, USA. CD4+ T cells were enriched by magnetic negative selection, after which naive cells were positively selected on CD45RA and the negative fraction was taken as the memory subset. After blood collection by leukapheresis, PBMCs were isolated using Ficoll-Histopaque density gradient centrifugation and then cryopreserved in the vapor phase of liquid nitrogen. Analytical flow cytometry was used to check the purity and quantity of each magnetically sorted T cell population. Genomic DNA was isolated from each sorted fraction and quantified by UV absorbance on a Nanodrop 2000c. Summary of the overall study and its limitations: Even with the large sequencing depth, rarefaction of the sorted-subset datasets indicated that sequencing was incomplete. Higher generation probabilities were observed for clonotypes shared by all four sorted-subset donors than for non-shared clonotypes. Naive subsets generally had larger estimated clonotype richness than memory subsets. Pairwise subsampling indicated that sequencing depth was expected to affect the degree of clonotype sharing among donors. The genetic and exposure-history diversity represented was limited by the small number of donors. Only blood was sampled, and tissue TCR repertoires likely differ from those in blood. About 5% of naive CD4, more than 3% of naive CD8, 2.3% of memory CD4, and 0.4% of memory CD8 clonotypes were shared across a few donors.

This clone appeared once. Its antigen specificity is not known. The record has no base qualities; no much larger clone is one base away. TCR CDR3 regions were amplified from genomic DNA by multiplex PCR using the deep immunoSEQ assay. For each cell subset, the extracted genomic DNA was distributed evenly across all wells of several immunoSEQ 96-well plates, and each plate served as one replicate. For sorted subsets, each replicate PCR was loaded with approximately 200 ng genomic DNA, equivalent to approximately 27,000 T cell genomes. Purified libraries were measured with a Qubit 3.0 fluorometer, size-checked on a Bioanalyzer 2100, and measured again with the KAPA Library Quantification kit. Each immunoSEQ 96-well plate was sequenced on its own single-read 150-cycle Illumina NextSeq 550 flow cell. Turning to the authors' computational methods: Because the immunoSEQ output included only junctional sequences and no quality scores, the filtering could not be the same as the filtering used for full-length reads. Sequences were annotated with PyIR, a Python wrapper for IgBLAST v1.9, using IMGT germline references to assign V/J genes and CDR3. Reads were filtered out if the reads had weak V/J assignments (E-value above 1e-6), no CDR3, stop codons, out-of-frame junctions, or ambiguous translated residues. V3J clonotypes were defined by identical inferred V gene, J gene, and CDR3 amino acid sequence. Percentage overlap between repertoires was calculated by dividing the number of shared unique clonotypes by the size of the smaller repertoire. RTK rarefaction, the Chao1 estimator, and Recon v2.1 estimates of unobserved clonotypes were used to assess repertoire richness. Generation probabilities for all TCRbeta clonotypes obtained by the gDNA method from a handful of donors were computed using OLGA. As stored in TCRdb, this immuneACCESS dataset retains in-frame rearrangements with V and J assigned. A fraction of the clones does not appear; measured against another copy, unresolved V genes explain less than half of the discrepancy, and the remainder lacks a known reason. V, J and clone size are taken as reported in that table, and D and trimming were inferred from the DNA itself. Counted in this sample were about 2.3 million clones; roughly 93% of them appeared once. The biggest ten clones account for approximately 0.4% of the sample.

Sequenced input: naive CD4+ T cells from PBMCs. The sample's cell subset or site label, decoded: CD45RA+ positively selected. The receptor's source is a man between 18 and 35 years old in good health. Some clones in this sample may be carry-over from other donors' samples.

The CDR3 has the sequence CASSLAGVMDQPQHF. The bases are TGCGCCAGCAGCTTGGCCGGAGTAATGGATCAGCCCCAGCATTTT. Rearrangement joined TRBV5-1 to TRBJ1-5; the D gene is not confidently resolved. V was cut back by 0 bases and J by 5 bases, leaving a gap of 12 bases between them. CDR1 and CDR2 are read off the germline V gene as SGHRS and YFSETQ. Inclusive of the bounding cysteine and phenylalanine, the CDR3 is 15 residues long. Here the CDR3 DNA is all that survives: 45 bases in frame from base 1.